This entry lists 12 T cell receptor beta chains sequenced from one sample in a study of T-cell memory formation after mild COVID-19. TCRdb analysed the 5' RACE reads with MiXCR anew, one entry per CDR3 protein. Of more than 300,000 distinct CDR3 sequences listed, around 15% are singletons. The sequenced material came from PBMCs or a T cell subset sorted from them (not recorded which). These receptors were collected from a man aged 18 to 30 who had mild COVID-19 (a few samples of this study predate the infection). Cell type and time point are not known.

This chain joins TRBV5-1 and TRBJ1-3; tentative D call: TRBD1 (5 bases). The germline V gene encodes CDR1 SGHRS and CDR2 YFSETQ. The CDR3 length is 14 residues. V was pared by 1 base and J by 4 bases, with 9 bases between. CDR3 coding DNA: TGCGCCAGCAGCTTGTTGGGGGTAGGAAACACCATATATTTT. This translates into CASSLLGVGNTIYF.

This CDR3 reads CASSENAGWETQYF. The CDR3 region has the DNA TGTGCCAGCAGTGAAAATGCGGGTTGGGAGACCCAGTACTTC. This chain uses TRBV2 with TRBJ2-5; the D gene is possibly TRBD2 (5 bases). This CDR3 is built from 14 residues. The germline V gene has CDR1 SNHLY and CDR2 FYNNEI. V shed 2 bases and J shed 5 bases, with 12 bases lying between them.

This clonotype turned up a few times. V is TRBV4-1 and J is TRBJ2-2; D is unresolved. V was pared by 0 bases and J by 1 base, with 9 bases between. The CDR3 length is 16 residues. Germline V lookup: CDR1 MGHRA, CDR2 YSYEKL. CDR3 protein: CASSQEAGRNTGELFF. CDR3 coding DNA: TGCGCCAGCAGCCAAGAGGCAGGCCGGAACACCGGGGAGCTGTTTTTT.

The table lists this clonotype with a few counts. This rearrangement joins TRBV5-1 to TRBJ2-4; D could derive from TRBD1 or TRBD2 (6 bases each). V lost 4 bases, J lost 6 bases, and 11 bases lay in between. The germline CDR1 and CDR2 sequences are SGHRS and YFSETQ. The CDR3 is made up of 13 amino acids. The CDR3 sequence is CASSEGGPNIQYF. The DNA for the CDR3 is TGCGCCAGCAGCGAAGGGGGGCCAAACATTCAGTACTTC.

This clonotype was seen ten or more times. V is TRBV9 and J is TRBJ1-2, with 7 positions matching TRBD1. The CDR3 covers 16 residues. The junction had 12 bases not matched to a gene; V was cut back by 0 bases and J by 7 bases. CDR1 is SGDLS, CDR2 YYNGEE, per germline. Here the CDR3 reads CASSVDPQGPRPGYTF. The CDR3 DNA is TGTGCCAGCAGCGTAGACCCACAGGGGCCTCGACCTGGCTACACCTTC.

This clonotype was counted between two and nine times. The chain combines TRBV7-2 with TRBJ2-2, with 7 positions matching TRBD1. V was pared by 10 bases and J by 4 bases, with 18 bases of the junction left unmatched. Germline V lookup: CDR1 SGHTA, CDR2 FQGNSA. This CDR3 is built from 17 residues. CDR3: CAIPQGRQGRLTGELFF. DNA for the CDR3: TGTGCCATCCCCCAGGGCCGACAGGGACGGCTCACCGGGGAGCTGTTTTTT.

The V call is TRBV5-1, the J call TRBJ1-4; D not resolved. The CDR3 is 14 amino acids. Trimming took 0 bases from V and 4 from J, leaving 7 bases between them. Looked up from germline, CDR1 is SGHRS and CDR2 is YFSETQ. The CDR3 protein is CASSLEGHNEKLFF. DNA of the CDR3: TGCGCCAGCAGCTTGGAAGGCCATAATGAAAAACTGTTTTTT.

The gene calls are TRBV7-3 and TRBJ2-2, with a tentative D call TRBD2 (7 bases). Trimming removed 0 bases from V and 4 bases from J, with 15 bases in between. The CDR3 has 17 residues. Germline-derived CDR1 and CDR2 are SGHTA and FQGTGA. The CDR3 reads CASSLTGGHFGTGELFF. As DNA, the CDR3 is TGTGCCAGCAGCTTAACGGGGGGGCACTTCGGCACCGGGGAGCTGTTTTTT. Based on the CDR3 plus reference TRBV7-3 and TRBJ2-2, the full variable domain is GAGVSQTPSNKVTEKGKYVELRCDPISGHTALYWYRQSLGQGPEFLIYFQGTGAADDSGLPNDRFFAVRPEGSVSTLKIQRTERGDSAVYLCASSLTGGHFGTGELFFGEGSRLTVL.

This clonotype was seen a few times. V and J are TRBV6-5 and TRBJ1-3, with D unclear. The germline V and J ends were trimmed by 2 bases and 1 base, with 9 bases remaining between them. The CDR3 runs to 15 residues. Germline assignment: CDR1 MNHEY and CDR2 SVGAGI. CDR3 residues: CASSYKGVSGNTIYF. The CDR3 nucleotides read TGTGCCAGCAGTTACAAGGGTGTTTCTGGAAACACCATATATTTT.

The rearrangement uses TRBV20-1 and TRBJ2-3; TRBD2 agrees at 10 bases. Germline V CDR1 and CDR2: DFQATT, SNEGSKA (reference sequence). CDR3 length equals 16 residues. J was trimmed by 2 bases and V by 4 bases; bases with no gene match: 9. DNA for the CDR3: TGCAGTGCTACTCGAACGGGACTAGCGCCCACAGATACGCAGTATTTT. It is translated as CSATRTGLAPTDTQYF.

The V call is TRBV12-3 or TRBV12-4, the J call TRBJ1-6; 8 nucleotides agree with TRBD1. V was pared by 6 bases and J by 6 bases, with 4 bases of the junction left unmatched. The CDR3 covers 14 residues. CDR3 residues: CASRIGQGNSPLHF. The CDR3 DNA reads TGTGCCAGCAGAATCGGACAGGGTAATTCACCCCTCCACTTT.

This clonotype was recorded many times. The chain couples TRBV2 to TRBJ2-7; D gene unclear. The germline V and J ends were trimmed by 8 bases and 2 bases, with 10 bases remaining between them. The CDR3 has 12 amino acids. Per germline, CDR1 SNHLY and CDR2 FYNNEI. This CDR3 reads CASGEQAYEQYV. The CDR3 nucleotides read TGTGCCAGCGGAGAACAAGCCTACGAGCAGTACGTC.